The source of this T cell receptor (beta chain) is a study of blood T cell repertoires in COVID-19. Study information: From the United States, Italy and Spain came samples of acute and convalescent COVID-19.

The CDR3 spans 11 residues. The germline V gene has CDR1 MNHNY and CDR2 SVGAGI (reference sequence). Trimming took off 2 bases at V and 8 bases at J, with 6 bases between the two ends. In the original analysis: How many nucleated cells were present was estimated from reference gene primer amplification. The assay was immunoSEQ multiplex PCR, and TCRdb's table has in-frame clones only and misses some. Clonal size and the V and J genes are those of that table, whereas D and trimming came from the DNA. The data contain about 210,000 clones, 80% to 90% of them singletons. This clonotype was obtained from a woman aged 45-60 years with active or convalescent COVID-19. The V and J genes are TRBV6-6 and TRBJ1-1, with unresolved D. Specimen: peripheral blood. The CDR3 DNA reads as TGTGCCAGCAGTTACGGGCCAGAAGCTTTCTTT. As protein: CASSYGPEAFF.